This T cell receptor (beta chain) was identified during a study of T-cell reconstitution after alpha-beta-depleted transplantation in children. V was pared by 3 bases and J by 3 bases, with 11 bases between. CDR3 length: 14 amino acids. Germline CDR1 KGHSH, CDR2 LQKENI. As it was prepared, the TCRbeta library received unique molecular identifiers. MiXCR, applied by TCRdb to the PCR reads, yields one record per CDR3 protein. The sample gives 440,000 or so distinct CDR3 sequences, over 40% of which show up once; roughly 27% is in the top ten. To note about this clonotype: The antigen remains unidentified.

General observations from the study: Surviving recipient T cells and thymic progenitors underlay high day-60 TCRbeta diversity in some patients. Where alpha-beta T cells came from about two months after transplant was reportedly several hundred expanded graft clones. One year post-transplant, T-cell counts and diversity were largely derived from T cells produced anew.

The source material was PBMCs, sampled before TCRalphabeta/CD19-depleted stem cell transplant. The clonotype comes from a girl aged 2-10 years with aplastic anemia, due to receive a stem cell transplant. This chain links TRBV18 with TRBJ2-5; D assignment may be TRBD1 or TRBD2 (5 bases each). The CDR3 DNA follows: TGTGCCAGCTCACCGGGGCGAGCGGAAGAGACCCAGTACTTC. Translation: CASSPGRAEETQYF.